This T cell receptor (beta chain) derives from a study of cytomegalovirus exposure and HLA in healthy donors. Notes on the study in general: The study designated 150 or so TCR beta chains cytomegalovirus-associated. Earlier analysis found most TCR beta V segments productive about 90% or about 30% of the time.

Vbeta (60) and Jbeta (13) primers were used in the PCR. In the source study's methods: Approximately 72 million unique TCR beta chains, roughly 11 million of them shared, were counted by a later analysis. Profiling relied on immunoSEQ multiplex PCR, and the TCRdb table lists in-frame clones only, not all of them. From that table come the V and J calls and clone size; the DNA was used to work out D and trimming. Of 100,000 to 150,000 clones listed, about 70% are singletons. The donors comprised healthy bone marrow donors. This clone has more than one count but fewer than ten. Its antigen remains unknown. The clonotype originates from a male donor in good health and CMV-seronegative. What was sequenced was PBMCs.

CDR3 sequence: CASSSAWGESYNEQFF. The CDR3 nucleotides are TGTGCCAGCAGCTCCGCTTGGGGCGAGTCCTACAATGAGCAGTTCTTC. V usage is TRBV7-8 and J usage is TRBJ2-1; D may be TRBD1 (5 bases). Germline CDR1 SGHVS, CDR2 FQNEAQ. Trimming removed 4 bases from V and 1 base from J, with 14 bases in between. The CDR3 is 16 residues long.